These T cell receptor beta chains were read from a single sample in a study of blood T cell repertoires in COVID-19. Profiling relied on immunoSEQ multiplex PCR, and the TCRdb table lists in-frame clones only, not all of them. The table lists 150,000 to 200,000 clones, approximately 92% of them singletons. Source material: peripheral blood. These receptors were obtained from a man in his fifties with acute or convalescent COVID-19. Each CDR3 is given with its conserved first and last residue. The D gene is left open where the match is weak. Clone sizes are given selectively: once, few, many, or a class where the clone is expanded.

TRBD2	-	TRBV4-1	TRBJ2-1	CASSHPGLAHNEQFF	TGCGCCAGCAGCCATCCGGGACTAGCGCACAATGAGCAGTTCTTC
-	-	TRBV2	TRBJ1-6	CAITRASDNSPLHF	TGTGCCATCACCAGGGCGTCTGATAATTCACCCCTCCACTTT
TRBD2	-	TRBV19	TRBJ2-5	CASSGLAGGRETQYF	TGTGCCAGTAGTGGACTAGCGGGAGGGAGGGAGACCCAGTACTTC
-	-	TRBV27	TRBJ2-1	CASSPTGAYNEQFF	TGTGCCAGCAGTCCGACAGGTGCCTACAATGAGCAGTTCTTC
TRBD1	-	TRBV19	TRBJ2-3	CATERDRGRPDTQYF	TGTGCCACCGAACGGGACAGGGGGCGACCAGATACGCAGTATTTT
TRBD2	-	TRBV3-1/TRBV3-2	TRBJ2-5	CASSQGTSGGLETQYF	TGTGCCAGCAGCCAAGGGACTAGCGGGGGGTTGGAGACCCAGTACTTC
-	-	TRBV20-1	TRBJ2-7	CSASPWGAQYF	TGCAGTGCTAGCCCCTGGGGCGCGCAGTACTTC
TRBD2	-	TRBV2	TRBJ2-2	CASNTGGLVFF	TGTGCCAGCAATACGGGGGGGTTGGTGTTTTTT
-	-	TRBV3-1/TRBV3-2	TRBJ2-5	CASSQGPGDGETQYF	TGTGCCAGCAGCCAGGGCCCAGGGGATGGTGAGACCCAGTACTTC
TRBD1	-	TRBV29-1	TRBJ2-5	CSVVTGGQETQYF	TGCAGCGTTGTTACAGGGGGGCAAGAGACCCAGTACTTC
-	-	TRBV5-4	TRBJ2-1	CASSQALGAYNEQFF	TGTGCCAGCAGCCAGGCGCTCGGTGCCTACAATGAGCAGTTCTTC
-	-	TRBV24-1	TRBJ2-1	CATGNAYNEQFF	TGTGCCACCGGTAACGCGTACAATGAGCAGTTCTTC
-	-	TRBV18	TRBJ1-3	CASSPDSGNTIYF	TGTGCCAGCTCACCAGACAGTGGAAACACCATATATTTT
-	few	TRBV6-5	TRBJ2-7	CASSYSVDEGYEQYF	TGTGCCAGCAGTTACTCGGTTGATGAGGGATACGAGCAGTACTTC
-	-	TRBV13	TRBJ1-3	CASSLGQGNTIYF	TGTGCCAGCAGCTTAGGACAGGGAAACACCATATATTTT
TRBD1	once	TRBV5-1	TRBJ2-7	CASSRDTDRGDEQYF	TGCGCCAGCAGCCGGGATACGGACAGGGGGGACGAGCAGTACTTC
-	-	TRBV6-4	TRBJ2-2	CASSEQENTGELFF	TGTGCCAGCAGTGAACAGGAGAACACCGGGGAGCTGTTTTTT
-	-	TRBV7-2	TRBJ1-3	CASSLVGAGFTGNTIYF	TGTGCCAGCAGCTTAGTTGGCGCAGGCTTTACTGGAAACACCATATATTTT
TRBD1	-	TRBV9	TRBJ2-5	CASSPTRQGRETQYF	TGTGCCAGCAGCCCAACCCGACAGGGACGAGAGACCCAGTACTTC
-	-	TRBV5-1	TRBJ1-3	CASSLLGGLSGNTIYF	TGCGCCAGCAGCTTGTTAGGGGGACTATCTGGAAACACCATATATTTT
-	-	TRBV9	TRBJ2-7	CASSLGNRDDEQYF	TGTGCCAGCAGCTTAGGGAACAGGGACGACGAGCAGTACTTC
-	-	TRBV19	TRBJ1-1	CASKLLDRNTEAFF	TGTGCCAGTAAACTCTTGGACAGGAACACTGAAGCTTTCTTT
TRBD1	-	TRBV19	TRBJ1-2	CASQPWTGRPTNYGYTF	TGTGCCAGTCAGCCGTGGACAGGCCGCCCAACTAACTATGGCTACACCTTC
TRBD1	once	TRBV19	TRBJ1-5	CASSISGQGATPQHF	TGTGCCAGTAGTATAAGTGGTCAGGGGGCCACTCCCCAGCATTTT
TRBD2	-	TRBV7-3	TRBJ2-3	CASSTSGTDTQYF	TGTGCCAGCAGTACTAGCGGGACAGATACGCAGTATTTT
TRBD1	-	TRBV6-5	TRBJ2-1	CASSQDRATYNEQFF	TGTGCCAGCAGCCAGGACAGGGCTACCTACAATGAGCAGTTCTTC
TRBD1	-	TRBV27	TRBJ2-7	CASRLTGGSSYEQYF	TGTGCCAGTCGATTAACAGGGGGTAGCTCCTACGAGCAGTACTTC
TRBD2	once	TRBV27	TRBJ2-7	CASSYSGAYEQYF	TGTGCCAGCAGTTATAGCGGGGCCTACGAGCAGTACTTC
TRBD1	once	TRBV27	TRBJ1-6	CASSPGTGALSPLHF	TGTGCCAGCAGTCCCGGGACAGGGGCTTTATCACCCCTCCACTTT
TRBD1	few	TRBV19	TRBJ2-2	CASSITGVGGELFF	TGTGCCAGTAGTATAACAGGGGTCGGCGGGGAGCTGTTTTTT
TRBD1	-	TRBV10-3	TRBJ1-5	CAISVGQGKGNQPQHF	TGTGCCATCAGTGTCGGACAGGGCAAGGGCAATCAGCCCCAGCATTTT
-	-	TRBV5-1	TRBJ2-2	CASSLVVDTGELFF	TGCGCCAGCAGCTTGGTAGTCGACACCGGGGAGCTGTTTTTT
TRBD2	-	TRBV2	TRBJ2-1	CASTTPTSGNNEQFF	TGTGCCAGCACCACACCGACTAGCGGGAACAATGAGCAGTTCTTC
TRBD1	-	TRBV24-1	TRBJ2-5	CATSPSTGGQETQYF	TGTGCCACCAGTCCCTCGACAGGGGGCCAAGAGACCCAGTACTTC
TRBD1	-	TRBV19	TRBJ1-1	CASSDRANTEAFF	TGTGCCAGTAGTGACAGGGCGAACACTGAAGCTTTCTTT
TRBD2	-	TRBV18	TRBJ2-3	CASSPRVAGDTDTQYF	TGTGCCAGCTCACCACGGGTAGCGGGGGACACAGATACGCAGTATTTT
-	-	TRBV14	TRBJ1-1	CASSQGSSPRAFF	TGTGCCAGCAGCCAAGGGTCGAGCCCCCGGGCTTTCTTT
-	-	TRBV9	TRBJ2-2	CASSVGGQYTGELFF	TGTGCCAGCAGCGTAGGCGGACAGTACACCGGGGAGCTGTTTTTT
-	-	TRBV28	TRBJ2-1	CASSFRGRLQFF	TGTGCCAGCAGTTTTCGGGGGAGGCTTCAGTTCTTC
TRBD2	-	TRBV18	TRBJ2-3	CASSPLAGKDTQYF	TGTGCCAGCTCACCGCTAGCGGGGAAAGATACGCAGTATTTT
-	-	TRBV19	TRBJ2-5	CASSIRLGVAPGETQYF	TGTGCCAGTAGTATCCGCTTAGGGGTTGCCCCCGGGGAGACCCAGTACTTC
-	-	TRBV28	TRBJ1-2	CASSPTTGKWRGNYGYTF	TGTGCCAGCAGTCCCACAACAGGGAAATGGCGAGGTAACTATGGCTACACCTTC
TRBD1	-	TRBV27	TRBJ1-2	CATGNPERTGSNYGYTF	TGTGCCACTGGAAACCCAGAAAGGACAGGTTCTAACTATGGCTACACCTTC
-	-	TRBV6-1	TRBJ1-5	CASSEGTGHQPQHF	TGTGCCAGCAGTGAGGGAACAGGGCATCAGCCCCAGCATTTT
-	-	TRBV18	TRBJ2-5	CASSPAQQETQYF	TGTGCCAGCTCACCAGCCCAGCAAGAGACCCAGTACTTC
TRBD1	once	TRBV9	TRBJ1-4	CASSRQGYGEKLFF	TGTGCCAGCAGCCGACAGGGGTATGGTGAAAAACTGTTTTTT
-	-	TRBV21-1	TRBJ2-1	CASSHSSCASSYNEQFF	TGTGCCAGCAGCCACTCCTCATGCGCGAGCTCCTACAATGAGCAGTTCTTC
-	-	TRBV28	TRBJ2-1	CASSFPHKYNEQFF	TGTGCCAGCAGTTTCCCTCACAAATACAATGAGCAGTTCTTC
TRBD1	-	TRBV29-1	TRBJ1-1	CSGDRGNTEAFF	TGCAGCGGTGACAGGGGAAACACTGAAGCTTTCTTT
TRBD1	-	TRBV6-5	TRBJ1-6	CASRPSTGANSPLHF	TGTGCCAGCAGACCCTCGACAGGGGCAAATTCACCCCTCCACTTT
TRBD2	-	TRBV20-1	TRBJ2-7	CSASGGDGSYEQYF	TGCAGTGCTAGTGGGGGGGACGGCTCCTACGAGCAGTACTTC
-	-	TRBV28	TRBJ1-2	CASSFPQFYGYTF	TGTGCCAGCAGTTTCCCCCAGTTTTATGGCTACACCTTC
TRBD2	-	TRBV7-3	TRBJ2-1	CASSLRVASGRYHEQFF	TGTGCCAGCAGCTTAAGAGTCGCTAGCGGGAGGTATCATGAGCAGTTCTTC
TRBD1	-	TRBV4-1	TRBJ1-6	CASRSLVTGGSPLHF	TGCGCCAGCCGCTCCCTTGTGACAGGGGGTTCACCCCTCCACTTT
-	-	TRBV27	TRBJ1-6	CASSWGERNSPLHF	TGTGCCAGCAGTTGGGGGGAAAGGAATTCACCCCTCCACTTT
-	-	TRBV28	TRBJ1-5	CASSQREPQHF	TGTGCCAGCAGCCAACGGGAGCCCCAGCATTTT